This T cell receptor beta chain is drawn from a study of blood T cell repertoires in COVID-19. Looking at the study overall: The samples span acute and convalescent COVID-19 from the United States, Italy and Spain.

The ends lost 8 bases at V and 1 base at J; junction bases unmatched: 5. This CDR3 comprises 14 residues. Germline V gives CDR1 SNHLY, CDR2 FYNNEI. Repertoires were generated with immunoSEQ multiplex PCR, while TCRdb's copy carries only in-frame clones and drops some. Counted here are about 220,000 clones, 85% to 90% occurring once; the ten biggest clones make up roughly 14%. Researchers sorted participants into cohorts using their self-reported clinical history. This TCR was recovered from a woman in her forties or fifties with acute COVID-19. The rearrangement joins TRBV2 to TRBJ2-5; 9 bases line up with TRBD2. Material for sequencing was PBMCs or T cells enriched from blood (not recorded which). CDR3 nucleotides: TGTGCCAGCGTGACTAGCGGCCTCCAAGAGACCCAGTACTTC. Its protein is CASVTSGLQETQYF.